This T cell receptor beta chain was found in a study of human T cells and chemical hapten exposure. On the study more broadly: The patient population, which was mostly female, had alopecia areata, totalis or universalis.

Regarding time point: pre-sensitization, week 0. The treatment was: therapeutic diphenylcyclopropenone sensitization with weekly scalp DPC. A few counts support this clonotype. The CDR3 sequence is 13 residues long. V lost 5 bases, J lost 7 bases, and 5 bases stayed unmatched. TCRdb re-called the RACE reads through MiXCR, storing one row per CDR3 protein. The data contain a few hundred thousand distinct CDR3 sequences, about 7.7% of them seen just once; the ten biggest clones take up about 1.1%. The sample in question was whole blood, obtained in connection with sensitization to the hapten diphenylcyclopropenone (DPC). The rearrangement joins TRBV12-3 or TRBV12-4 to TRBJ1-5, with 7 bases aligning to TRBD1. The clonotype originates from a man aged 18 to 30 with alopecia areata. Some clones in this sample may be carry-over from other donors' samples. CDR3 protein: CASSRQGEQPQHF. The CDR3 bases are TGTGCCAGCAGTCGACAGGGTGAGCAGCCCCAGCATTTT.